Following are 15 T cell receptor beta chains from one sample sequenced in a study of blood T cell repertoires in COVID-19. Measured with immunoSEQ multiplex PCR; TCRdb has only the in-frame clones, and not every one. Here the sample spans 250,000 to 350,000 clones, around 84% being singletons. The sample consisted of PBMCs or T cells enriched from blood (not recorded which). The receptors here all came from a woman aged 50 to 60 who had recovered from COVID-19.

The chain links TRBV11-2 to TRBJ1-6, with D hard to call. This CDR3 is 15 amino acids long. Trimming pared 3 bases from V and 2 bases from J, leaving 8 bases between. Germline V gene data show CDR1 as SGHAT and CDR2 as FQNNGV. The chain's CDR3 is CASSFLQPYNSPLHF. In DNA, the CDR3 is TGTGCCAGCAGCTTCTTACAGCCCTATAATTCACCCCTCCACTTT.

The chain links TRBV28 to TRBJ2-1, with unresolved D. The V end lost 10 bases, the J end lost 4 bases, and 11 bases lay between the germline ends. The CDR3 sequence is 12 residues long. Germline V CDR1 and CDR2: MDHEN, SYDVKM. The CDR3 spells CATWAIYNEQFF. Written as DNA, the CDR3 is TGTGCCACTTGGGCCATATACAATGAGCAGTTCTTC.

The chain uses TRBV6-5 and TRBJ2-7; 8 positions match TRBD1. The J segment lost 3 bases and the V segment lost 2 bases, leaving 3 bases of the junction unmatched. Germline V gene lookup returns CDR1 MNHEY and CDR2 SVGAGI. This CDR3 has 14 residues. CDR3: CASSYGQGFYEQYF. The CDR3 coding sequence is TGTGCCAGCAGTTACGGACAGGGCTTCTACGAGCAGTACTTC.

This chain connects TRBV12-3 or TRBV12-4 to TRBJ2-1, with a tentative D call TRBD2 (7 bases). The CDR3 has 13 residues. In nucleotides, the CDR3 is TGTGCTACCTCGGGGGGCATCGGTTATGAGCAGTTCTTC. Amino acid sequence: CATSGGIGYEQFF.

The chain has TRBV25-1 and TRBJ1-2; TRBD1 aligns across 8 bases. Germline V CDR1 and CDR2: MGHDK, SYGVNS. With 4 bases clipped from V and 4 bases from J, the junction kept 11 bases outside the gene matches. CDR3 size: 16 residues. CDR3 in amino acids: CASSGAPTGVGYGYTF. DNA for the CDR3: TGTGCCAGCAGTGGGGCCCCGACAGGGGTTGGCTATGGCTACACCTTC.

The chain is built from TRBV4-1 and TRBJ2-7; perhaps TRBD1 as D (6 bases). The CDR3 extends over 14 amino acids. Germline V lookup: CDR1 MGHRA, CDR2 YSYEKL. The V end lost 4 bases, the J end lost 5 bases, and 15 bases lay between the germline ends. The CDR3, as DNA: TGCGCCAGCAGCCGGGTTACAGGGTCGAACGAGCAGTACTTC. Protein product: CASSRVTGSNEQYF.

The chain combines TRBV7-6 with TRBJ2-7; D unclear. Germline V gives CDR1 SGHVS, CDR2 FNYEAQ. The CDR3 loop spans 13 amino acids. The V end lost 4 bases, the J end lost 4 bases, and 11 bases lay between the germline ends. CDR3 in amino acids: CASSSPPGYEQYF. The CDR3 nucleotides read TGTGCCAGCAGCTCCCCCCCGGGTTACGAGCAGTACTTC.

The CDR3 here is CASSQGTGGHYGYTF. The CDR3 DNA sequence: TGTGCCAGCAGCCAAGGTACGGGGGGGCACTATGGCTACACCTTC. The genes are TRBV3-1 (or the pseudogene TRBV3-2) and TRBJ1-2; TRBD1 might be the D (6 bases). The germline CDR1 and CDR2 sequences are LGHDT and YNNKEL (reference sequence). CDR3 length: 15 residues. With 1 base removed from V and 3 bases from J, the gap between germline ends came to 12 bases.

The chain carries TRBV2 and TRBJ1-2; TRBD1 matches 8 bases. V trimming: 11 bases; J trimming: 3 bases; junction bases outside the gene matches: 23. The CDR3 contains 18 residues. Germline lookup yields CDR1 SNHLY and CDR2 FYNNEI. CDR3 DNA sequence: TGTGCCGGCGGCACCAGGACAGGGAGCCGTGAGTCATACTATGGCTACACCTTC. The encoded protein is CAGGTRTGSRESYYGYTF. The whole variable domain, filled in from reference TRBV2 and TRBJ1-2, reads EPEVTQTPSHQVTQMGQEVILRCVPISNHLYFYWYRQILGQKVEFLVSFYNNEISEKSEIFDDQFSVERPDGSNFTLKIRSTKLEDSAMYFCAGGTRTGSRESYYGYTFGSGTRLTVV.

The J gene is TRBJ2-3, the V gene TRBV5-1; TRBD1 aligns across 7 bases. Germline CDR1 is SGHRS and CDR2 is YFSETQ. V gave up 2 bases and J gave up 0 bases; unmatched junction bases: 0. This CDR3 has 14 residues. Here the CDR3 reads CASSLQGSTDTQYF. DNA for the CDR3: TGCGCCAGCAGCTTACAGGGGAGCACAGATACGCAGTATTTT.

The chain employs TRBV18 and TRBJ2-3, with TRBD2 matching 13 bases. The CDR3 sequence is 16 residues long. V gave up 3 bases and J gave up 4 bases; unmatched junction bases: 4. The V gene's germline CDR1 is KGHSH and CDR2 LQKENI. The CDR3 reads CASSPRLAGGADTQYF. CDR3 DNA sequence: TGTGCCAGCTCACCGCGACTAGCGGGAGGTGCAGATACGCAGTATTTT.

The J gene is TRBJ1-2, the V gene TRBV19; 9 bases match TRBD1. The CDR3 extends over 14 amino acids. CDR1 LNHDA and CDR2 SQIVND come from the germline V gene (reference sequence). Germline trimming cut 9 bases from V and 4 bases from J; bases unmatched to any gene: 9. Here the CDR3 DNA reads TGTGCCAGCTCGGGACAGGGAGAACTCTATGGCTACACCTTC. Amino acids: CASSGQGELYGYTF.

The chain is built from TRBV3-1 (or the pseudogene TRBV3-2) and TRBJ2-7; 7 positions agree with TRBD2. The length of the CDR3 is 16 residues. Germline trimming cut 4 bases from V and 0 bases from J; bases unmatched to any gene: 9. CDR1 is LGHDT, CDR2 YNNKEL, per germline (reference sequence). CDR3 region: CASSPPWGDYSYEQYF. As DNA, the CDR3 is TGTGCCAGCAGCCCACCCTGGGGGGACTACTCCTACGAGCAGTACTTC.

This clone was counted only a few times. The rearrangement joins TRBV7-9 to TRBJ1-1; D may be TRBD1 (5 bases). The CDR3 spans 13 residues. Looked up from germline, CDR1 is SEHNR and CDR2 is FQNEAQ (reference sequence). V lost 3 bases and J lost 1, with 6 bases in between. Here the CDR3 reads CASSFGGNTEAFF. The CDR3 region has the DNA TGTGCCAGCAGCTTCGGGGGGAACACTGAAGCTTTCTTT.

This chain links TRBV25-1 with TRBJ1-2, with 7 positions matching TRBD1. Germline-derived CDR1 and CDR2 are MGHDK and SYGVNS. The V segment lost 6 bases and the J segment 7 bases; nucleotides outside the gene matches: 8. The CDR3 runs to 13 residues. The CDR3 here is CASRDTGDGGYTF. CDR3 DNA: TGTGCCAGCAGGGATACAGGGGACGGTGGCTACACCTTC.